This T cell receptor (beta chain) comes out of a study of T cell responses to AZD1222 COVID-19 vaccine. General study findings and limits: Samples come after the peak T cell response, not at day 14.

V lost 5 bases and J 0 bases, leaving 10 bases between the germline ends. This CDR3 has 14 amino acids. Per germline, CDR1 SQVTM and CDR2 ANQGSEA. Generated by immunoSEQ multiplex PCR, the TCRdb table keeps only in-frame clones and is missing some. The table has around 180,000 clones, almost 90% seen once. Comment on this clone: What it binds is unknown.

The rearrangement joins TRBV29-1 to TRBJ1-4, with a possible D match to TRBD1 (5 bases). This clonotype was obtained from an adult in good health. The sequences come from peripheral blood, collected on day 0 of AZD1222 vaccination. The CDR3, as DNA: TGCAGCGTTCTCGGGACGCCAACTAATGAAAAACTGTTTTTT. Residues: CSVLGTPTNEKLFF. The full variable domain, in which reference TRBV29-1 and TRBJ1-4 provide the parts outside the CDR3, is SAVISQKPSRDICQRGTSLTIQCQVDSQVTMMFWYRQQPGQSLTLIATANQGSEATYESGFVIDKFPISRPNLTFSTLTVSNMSPEDSSIYLCSVLGTPTNEKLFFGSGTQLSVL.